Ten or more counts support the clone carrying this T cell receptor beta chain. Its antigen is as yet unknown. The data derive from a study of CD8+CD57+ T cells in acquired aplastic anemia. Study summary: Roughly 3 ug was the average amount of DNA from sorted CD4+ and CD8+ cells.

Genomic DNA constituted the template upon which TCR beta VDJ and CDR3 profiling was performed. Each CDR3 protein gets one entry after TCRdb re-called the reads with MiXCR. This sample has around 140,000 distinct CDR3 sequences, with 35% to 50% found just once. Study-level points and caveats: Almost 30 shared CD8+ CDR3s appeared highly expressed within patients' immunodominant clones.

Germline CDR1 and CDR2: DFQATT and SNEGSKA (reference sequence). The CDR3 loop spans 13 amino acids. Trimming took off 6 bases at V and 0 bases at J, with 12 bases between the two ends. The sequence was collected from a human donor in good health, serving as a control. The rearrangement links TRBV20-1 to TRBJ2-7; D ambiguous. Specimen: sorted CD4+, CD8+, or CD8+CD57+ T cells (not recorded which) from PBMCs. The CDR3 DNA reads TGCAGTGCGGATAGAACGGGCTCCTACGAGCAGTACTTC. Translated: CSADRTGSYEQYF.